This TCR beta chain emerged from a study of siplizumab effects on memory and regulatory T cells. Study results and caveats: Naive T cells seemed more diverse than memory cells; they also seemed major alloresponse contributors. Some alloreactive sequences were traceable to unstimulated CD4+ memory cells, and siplizumab significantly reduced them. Unstimulated subsets accounted for the mapping of only a minor share of the clones that were alloreactive.

CDR1 is SGHTA and CDR2 is FQGTGA in the germline V gene. The CDR3 length is 17 residues. With 2 bases clipped from V and 1 base from J, the junction kept 11 bases outside the gene matches. Assaying covered 10^5 or so TCR templates per sample. TCRdb's table, derived via immunoSEQ multiplex PCR, lists solely in-frame clones and lacks some. The sample holds about 100,000 clones, less than 95% seen once. With respect to this clone: Its specificity is not known.

This sequence joins TRBV7-3 and TRBJ2-7; TRBD1 agrees at 7 bases. The sequence came from a human donor in good health. The sequencing input was non-Treg CD4+ T cells sorted from blood. The CDR3 protein is CASSLAPGTAYSYEQYF. The CDR3, as DNA: TGTGCCAGCAGCTTAGCGCCGGGGACAGCGTATTCCTACGAGCAGTACTTC.